Shown below are 23 T cell receptor beta chains from a single sample sequenced in a study of T cell changes during pregnancy in multiple sclerosis. Assay used: immunoSEQ multiplex PCR; TCRdb lists only in-frame clones, some missing. The sample has 40,000 to 50,000 clones, approximately 92% seen once. This specimen consisted of CD4+ T cells from peripheral blood mononuclear cells, obtained in the first trimester of pregnancy. The receptors here all came from a female donor with multiple sclerosis, enrolled in a pregnancy study.

The V call is TRBV7-9, the J call TRBJ1-1, with D perhaps TRBD1 (6 bases). This CDR3 is 16 amino acids long. CDR1 is SEHNR, CDR2 FQNEAQ, per germline (reference sequence). Trimming removed 5 bases from V and 1 base from J, with 17 bases in between. The CDR3 sequence is CASSPFYGTPNTEAFF. The CDR3 nucleotides read TGTGCCAGCAGCCCATTTTATGGGACACCGAACACTGAAGCTTTCTTT.

The V and J genes are TRBV29-1 and TRBJ1-2, with a tentative D call TRBD1 (5 bases). The V end was cut by 3 bases, the J end by 6 bases, with 17 bases between. The CDR3 is made up of 14 amino acids. Germline V CDR1 and CDR2: SQVTM, ANQGSEA. In nucleotides, the CDR3 is TGCAGCGTTGACCGACAGCCAGACAGAGATGGCTACACCTTC. Residues: CSVDRQPDRDGYTF.

The CDR3 reads CASSLSHDRASEAFF. CDR3 nucleotides: TGTGCCAGCAGTTTATCCCACGACAGGGCATCGGAAGCTTTCTTT. The chain links TRBV27 to TRBJ1-1, with 7 bases lining up with TRBD1. V gave up 0 bases and J gave up 8 bases; unmatched junction bases: 9. Germline values: CDR1 MNHEY, CDR2 SMNVEV (reference sequence). CDR3 length: 15 amino acids.

V and J are TRBV11-2 and TRBJ2-1, with 7 bases lining up with TRBD2. The junction had 11 bases not matched to a gene; V was cut back by 5 bases and J by 7 bases. This CDR3 comprises 15 residues. Germline V lookup: CDR1 SGHAT, CDR2 FQNNGV. The CDR3, as DNA: TGTGCCAGCAGCCCGCAGGTAGCGGGTGGGAATGAGCAGTTCTTC. Residues: CASSPQVAGGNEQFF.

This clone was picked up one time. V and J are TRBV2 and TRBJ1-4; 7 positions match TRBD1. CDR1 is SNHLY, CDR2 FYNNEI, per germline. This CDR3 is built from 14 residues. Germline trimming cut 5 bases from V and 8 bases from J; bases unmatched to any gene: 8. CDR3 in DNA: TGTGCCAGCAGTCCACAGGGGTCGCGGGAAAAACTGTTTTTT. As protein: CASSPQGSREKLFF.

The chain joins TRBV19 to TRBJ1-5; TRBD1 matches at 11 bases. Germline assignment: CDR1 LNHDA and CDR2 SQIVND (reference sequence). After removal of 10 bases from V and 5 bases from J, the junction contained 7 bases not matched to a gene. The length of the CDR3 is 14 residues. The CDR3, as DNA: TGTGCCACCGACGGACAGGGGGCTTATCAGCCCCAGCATTTT. Amino acids: CATDGQGAYQPQHF.

The gene calls are TRBV10-3 and TRBJ2-7; TRBD2 matches at 10 bases. Germline CDR1 reads ENHRY; CDR2 reads SYGVKD. This CDR3 contains 15 residues. Losses at the gene ends were 10 bases for V and 2 bases for J; bases not matched to a gene: 11. The CDR3 loop reads CATRSGTSATYEQYF. In nucleotides, the CDR3 is TGTGCCACCAGATCCGGGACTAGCGCAACCTACGAGCAGTACTTC.

Worth noting for this clone: The junction does not match germline at one end; this may be a read error. The gene calls are TRBV7-2 and TRBJ1-3; tentatively, D is TRBD1 (5 bases). The V gene's germline CDR1 is SGHTA and CDR2 FQGNSA. This CDR3 region has 17 residues. The CDR3 coding sequence is TGTGCCAGCACCTTACGCCCTGGGCAGGGCTCTGGAAACACCATATATTTT. It is translated as CASTLRPGQGSGNTIYF.

The rearrangement joins TRBV7-7 to TRBJ2-5; D is uncertain. CDR1 is SSHAT, CDR2 FNYEAQ, per germline (reference sequence). CDR3 length equals 14 residues. The germline V and J ends were trimmed by 0 bases and 5 bases, with 10 bases remaining between them. The CDR3 sequence: CASSLAASSETQYF. CDR3 coding DNA: TGTGCCAGCAGCTTAGCCGCTAGTTCGGAGACCCAGTACTTC.

This clone was observed a single time. The chain recombines TRBV28 with TRBJ2-1, with TRBD2 as a possible D gene (5 bases). The CDR3 runs to 13 residues. V was trimmed by 4 bases and J by 7 bases, leaving 11 bases between them. CDR1 and CDR2 (germline): MDHEN, SYDVKM. CDR3 DNA: TGTGCCAGCAGTTCCGGGATATTAAATGAGCAGTTCTTC. This codes for CASSSGILNEQFF.

The DNA for the CDR3 is TGCGCCAGCAGCCCGGGACTAGCGGGAGGGTCCACAGATACGCAGTATTTT. It is translated as CASSPGLAGGSTDTQYF. The chain couples TRBV5-1 to TRBJ2-3, with 16 bases aligning to TRBD2. After removal of 4 bases from V and 2 bases from J, the junction contained 4 bases not matched to a gene. Germline CDR1 reads SGHRS; CDR2 reads YFSETQ. CDR3 length: 17 residues.

This chain links TRBV5-1 with TRBJ1-2; perhaps TRBD1 as D (5 bases). The ends were cut back, 2 bases at V and 3 bases at J, with 8 bases in the middle. CDR1 and CDR2 from the germline V gene are SGHRS and YFSETQ. The CDR3 runs 13 residues. The CDR3 is CASSFRVDYGYTF. The CDR3 DNA is TGCGCCAGCAGCTTCAGGGTAGACTATGGCTACACCTTC.

The chain combines TRBV10-3 with TRBJ2-3; 9 nucleotides match TRBD2. The germline gives CDR1 ENHRY, CDR2 SYGVKD. The CDR3 spans 14 residues. The junction had 3 bases not matched to a gene; V was cut back by 3 bases and J by 5 bases. CDR3 amino acids: CAISEAGGVDTQYF. CDR3 sequence (DNA): TGTGCCATCAGTGAAGCGGGAGGTGTAGATACGCAGTATTTT.

The chain's CDR3 is CASSSRLAAYNEQFF. In DNA, the CDR3 is TGTGCCAGCAGCTCGAGACTAGCGGCGTACAATGAGCAGTTCTTC. The rearrangement links TRBV7-9 to TRBJ2-1; 9 nucleotides line up with TRBD2. The CDR3 contains 15 residues. CDR1 and CDR2 (germline): SEHNR, FQNEAQ (reference sequence). Trimming cost V 4 bases and J 4 bases; bases outside gene matches: 5.

The gene calls are TRBV10-3 and TRBJ1-1, with TRBD1 identical over 9 bases. V shed 3 bases and J 4 bases; nucleotides not matched to a gene: 6. Germline loops: CDR1 ENHRY, CDR2 SYGVKD. The CDR3 sequence is 15 residues long. The CDR3 spells CAISEQGAQVTEAFF. For the CDR3, the DNA is TGTGCCATCAGTGAACAGGGGGCTCAGGTCACTGAAGCTTTCTTT.

The CDR3 is CASSSTGGNQPQHF. The DNA for the CDR3 is TGTGCCAGCAGTTCGACAGGGGGGAATCAGCCCCAGCATTTT. The chain carries TRBV28 and TRBJ1-5; 9 bases fit TRBD1. The V segment lost 4 bases and the J segment 4 bases; nucleotides outside the gene matches: 2. Germline CDR1 MDHEN, CDR2 SYDVKM. This CDR3 is 14 amino acids long.

The V and J genes are TRBV29-1 and TRBJ2-3; 9 bases map to TRBD2. This CDR3 is 14 amino acids long. Germline values: CDR1 SQVTM, CDR2 ANQGSEA. With V trimmed by 5 bases and J by 2 bases, 5 bases remained unmatched. CDR3 DNA: TGCAGCGTTCCCCTAGCGGGAATCACAGATACGCAGTATTTT. It specifies CSVPLAGITDTQYF.

V usage is TRBV29-1 and J usage is TRBJ2-3; perhaps TRBD2 as D (5 bases). Germline lookup yields CDR1 SQVTM and CDR2 ANQGSEA. CDR3 length: 16 amino acids. V was clipped by 3 bases and J by 4 bases, with 20 bases between them. The CDR3 is CSVESRLLRGSDTQYF. The CDR3 bases are TGCAGCGTTGAGAGTCGGCTACTCCGAGGGTCAGATACGCAGTATTTT.

The chain has TRBV7-2 and TRBJ2-5, with 7 bases fitting TRBD2. Germline V gives CDR1 SGHTA, CDR2 FQGNSA. The CDR3 is 16 residues long. Losses at the gene ends were 5 bases for V and 2 bases for J; bases not matched to a gene: 11. This chain's CDR3 is CASSPSAASGQETQYF. In DNA form, the CDR3 reads TGTGCCAGCAGCCCCAGTGCGGCTAGCGGACAAGAGACCCAGTACTTC.

The rearrangement joins TRBV27 to TRBJ2-1, with 9 bases identical to TRBD2. This CDR3 has 18 amino acids. The trim removed 3 bases at V and 4 bases at J, leaving 13 bases unmatched. Germline assignment: CDR1 MNHEY and CDR2 SMNVEV (reference sequence). CDR3 sequence reads: CASSFRLRGLARYNEQFF. DNA of the CDR3: TGTGCCAGCAGTTTTCGGCTTCGAGGACTAGCGAGATACAATGAGCAGTTCTTC.

The chain couples TRBV5-1 to TRBJ2-7, with 9 bases that match TRBD1. V lost 4 bases and J lost 6; bases outside the gene matches: 5. The CDR3 length is 13 residues. From germline, CDR1 is SGHRS and CDR2 YFSETQ. CDR3 nucleotide sequence: TGCGCCAGCAGCGGGAACAGGGGGCGCGAGCAGTACTTC. The encoded protein is CASSGNRGREQYF.

This clone came up once. This rearrangement joins TRBV6-4 to TRBJ1-2; 7 nucleotides line up with TRBD1. CDR3 length: 13 amino acids. Trimming cost V 4 bases and J 8 bases; bases outside gene matches: 7. CDR1 is MRHNA, CDR2 SNTAGT, per germline. The CDR3 loop reads CASSGTGSWGYTF. In nucleotides, the CDR3 is TGTGCCAGCAGTGGGACAGGTTCCTGGGGCTACACCTTC.

This sequence joins TRBV29-1 and TRBJ1-1; 7 bases are a match to TRBD1. V was clipped by 6 bases and J by 0 bases; unmatched bases: 4. CDR1 and CDR2 from the germline V gene are SQVTM and ANQGSEA. There are 13 residues in the CDR3. For the CDR3, the DNA is TGCAGCGTACTGGGACAGCTGAACACTGAAGCTTTCTTT. Translated, it gives CSVLGQLNTEAFF.